This TCR beta chain originates from a study of blood T cell repertoires in COVID-19. Study in general: From T cells, B-cell-depleted T cells, or PBMCs came the material, which was cDNA or gDNA.

In the source study's methods: Reference gene primer amplification gave nucleated cell count estimates. Data came from immunoSEQ multiplex PCR; TCRdb stores just in-frame clones and leaves some out. That table supplies the V and J calls and clone size; D and trimming were determined from the DNA. The data show about 180,000 clones, around 80% seen once. The trim removed 7 bases at V and 7 bases at J, leaving 14 bases unmatched. CDR1 is MRHNA and CDR2 is SNTAGT in the germline V gene. This CDR3 has 16 amino acids. The Seattle site enrolled patients during active infection and followed them longitudinally.

The chain has TRBV6-4 and TRBJ1-4; TRBD1 agrees at 8 bases. This TCR derives from a woman aged 80 or older with COVID-19, enrolled during active disease. Sequenced material: peripheral blood. CDR3 coding DNA: TGTGCCAGCACTGGGCCTTACAGGGGGAGTTGTGAAAAACTGTTTTTT. It encodes CASTGPYRGSCEKLFF.